The clone carrying this T cell receptor beta chain was counted a single time. CDR3 size: 15 residues. The germline CDR1 and CDR2 sequences are MNHEY and SVGEGT. Trimming at V came to 4 bases and at J to 4 bases, leaving 3 bases not matched to a gene. The data are from a study of response to subunit inactivated influenza vaccine. A single record per CDR3 protein comes from TCRdb applying MiXCR to the RT-PCR reads. The sample has more than 700,000 distinct CDR3 sequences; 21% are singletons. The input for sequencing was PBMCs from blood, taken roughly 5 days after vaccination. The chain recombines TRBV6-2 or TRBV6-3 with TRBJ2-4; 11 bases agree with TRBD1. The TCR comes from a man in his forties or fifties who received an inactivated influenza vaccine. CDR3 in amino acids: CASSSGQGAKNIQYF. The CDR3 DNA reads TGTGCCAGCAGTTCCGGACAGGGGGCAAAAAACATTCAGTACTTC.